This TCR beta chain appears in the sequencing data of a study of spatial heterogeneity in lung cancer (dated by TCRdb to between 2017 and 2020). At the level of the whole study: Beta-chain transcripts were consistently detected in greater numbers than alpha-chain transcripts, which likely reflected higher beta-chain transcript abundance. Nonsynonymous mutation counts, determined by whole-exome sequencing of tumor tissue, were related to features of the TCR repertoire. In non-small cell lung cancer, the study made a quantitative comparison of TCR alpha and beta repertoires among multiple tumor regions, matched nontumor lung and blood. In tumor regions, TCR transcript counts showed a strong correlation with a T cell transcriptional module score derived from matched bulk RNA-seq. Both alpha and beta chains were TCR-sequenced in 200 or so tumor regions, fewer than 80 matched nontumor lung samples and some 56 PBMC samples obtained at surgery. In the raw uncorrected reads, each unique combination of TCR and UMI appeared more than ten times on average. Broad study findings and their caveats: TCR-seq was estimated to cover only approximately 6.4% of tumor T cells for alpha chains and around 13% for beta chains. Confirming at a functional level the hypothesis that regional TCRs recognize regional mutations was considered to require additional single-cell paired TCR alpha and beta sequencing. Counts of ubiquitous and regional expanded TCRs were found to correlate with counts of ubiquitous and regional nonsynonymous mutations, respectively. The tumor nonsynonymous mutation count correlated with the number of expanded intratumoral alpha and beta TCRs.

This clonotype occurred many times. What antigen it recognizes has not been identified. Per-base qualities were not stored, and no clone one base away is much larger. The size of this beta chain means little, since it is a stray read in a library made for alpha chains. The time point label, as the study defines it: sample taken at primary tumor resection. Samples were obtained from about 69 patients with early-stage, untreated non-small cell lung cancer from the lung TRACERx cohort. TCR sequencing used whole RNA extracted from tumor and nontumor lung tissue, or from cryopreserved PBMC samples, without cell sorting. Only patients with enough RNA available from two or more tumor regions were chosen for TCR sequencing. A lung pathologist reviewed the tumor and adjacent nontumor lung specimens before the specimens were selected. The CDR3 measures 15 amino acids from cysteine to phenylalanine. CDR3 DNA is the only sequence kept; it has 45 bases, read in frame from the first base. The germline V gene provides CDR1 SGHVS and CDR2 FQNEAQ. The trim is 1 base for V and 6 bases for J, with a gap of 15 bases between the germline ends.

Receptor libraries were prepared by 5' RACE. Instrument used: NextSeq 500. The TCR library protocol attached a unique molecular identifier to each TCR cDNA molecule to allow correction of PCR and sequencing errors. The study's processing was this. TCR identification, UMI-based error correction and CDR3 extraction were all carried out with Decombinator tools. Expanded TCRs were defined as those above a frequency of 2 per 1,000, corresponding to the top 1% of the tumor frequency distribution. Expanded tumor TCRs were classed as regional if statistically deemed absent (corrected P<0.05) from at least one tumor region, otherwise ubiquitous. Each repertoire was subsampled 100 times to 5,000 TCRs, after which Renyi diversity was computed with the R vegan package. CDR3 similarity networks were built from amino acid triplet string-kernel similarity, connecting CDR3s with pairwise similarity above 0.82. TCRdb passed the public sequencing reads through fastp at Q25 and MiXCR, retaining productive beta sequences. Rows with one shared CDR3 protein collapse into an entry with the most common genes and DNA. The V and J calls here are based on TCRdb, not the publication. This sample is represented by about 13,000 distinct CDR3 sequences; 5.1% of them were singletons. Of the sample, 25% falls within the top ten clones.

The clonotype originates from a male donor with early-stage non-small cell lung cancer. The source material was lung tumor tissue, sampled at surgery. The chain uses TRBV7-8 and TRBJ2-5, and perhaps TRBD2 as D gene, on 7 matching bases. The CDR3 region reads CASSLGGGRSKTQYF. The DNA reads TGTGCCAGCAGCTTAGGGGGGGGCAGGTCGAAGACCCAGTACTTC.